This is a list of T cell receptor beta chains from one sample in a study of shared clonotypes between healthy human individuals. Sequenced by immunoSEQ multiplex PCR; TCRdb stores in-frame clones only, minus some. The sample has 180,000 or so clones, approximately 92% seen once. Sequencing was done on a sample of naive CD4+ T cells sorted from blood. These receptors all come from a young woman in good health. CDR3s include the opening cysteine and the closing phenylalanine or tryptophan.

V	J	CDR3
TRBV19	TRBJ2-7	CASSAPGRAPWQQYF
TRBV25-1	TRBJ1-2	CASSAAGTGGRLHGYTF
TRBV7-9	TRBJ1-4	CASSSQRGTNEKLFF
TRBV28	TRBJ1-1	CASFRNLNTEAFF
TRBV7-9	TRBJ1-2	CASSLPVGSDTNYGYTF
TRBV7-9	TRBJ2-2	CASRRGQGNTGELFF
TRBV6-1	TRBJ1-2	CASRHRGHGYTF
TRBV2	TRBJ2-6	CASTETEFAGANVLTF
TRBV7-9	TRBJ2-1	CASILLGAGEQFF
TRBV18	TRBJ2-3	CASSSGTRADTQYF
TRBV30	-	CAWSVQGSYEQYF
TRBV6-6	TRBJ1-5	CASTQRGDQPQHF
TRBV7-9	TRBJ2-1	CASGMSSQEDHEQFF
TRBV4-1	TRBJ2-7	CASSQDLGTYEQYF
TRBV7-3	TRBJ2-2	CASSPEPDGNTGELFF
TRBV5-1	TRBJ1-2	CASSLVSGQGTYGYTF
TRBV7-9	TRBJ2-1	CASSLVQGRSSSYNEQFF
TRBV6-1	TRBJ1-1	CASSEAGNLGEAFF
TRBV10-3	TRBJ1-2	CAIRPDSTNYGYTF
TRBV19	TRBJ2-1	CASSIELASNEQFF
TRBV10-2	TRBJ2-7	CATSQDGSYEQYF
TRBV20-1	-	CSATVGYEQYF
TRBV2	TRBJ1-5	CASSGTGRGNQPQHF
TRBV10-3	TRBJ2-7	CATASEPSYEQYF
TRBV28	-	CASNPHGLPYEQYF
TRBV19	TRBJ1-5	CASGLTGTRGNQPQHF
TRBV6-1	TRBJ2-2	CASSVDPAEGGELFF
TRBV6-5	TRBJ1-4	CASSYSAGSNEKLFF
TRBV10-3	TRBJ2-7	CAISEGLAGYEQYF
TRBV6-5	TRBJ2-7	CASSYPTSGTYEQYF
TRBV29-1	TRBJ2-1	CSVEDPQTSYNEQFF
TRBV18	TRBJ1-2	CASSPKDTPVGYGYTF
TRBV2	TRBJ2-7	CASSLAGGSYEQYF
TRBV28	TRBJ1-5	CASSSTGALNQPQHF
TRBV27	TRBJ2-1	CASSLSSGTYNEQFF
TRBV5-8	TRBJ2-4	CASSLEGAKNIQYF
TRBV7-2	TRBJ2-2	CASSLAVAGGTGELFF
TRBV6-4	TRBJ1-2	CASSAGSGYTF
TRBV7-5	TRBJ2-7	CASSWEGSSYEQYF
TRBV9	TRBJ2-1	CASSVRGSKYNEQFF
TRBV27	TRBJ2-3	CASSPSQGAQYF
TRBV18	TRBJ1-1	CASSPQQGGATEAFF
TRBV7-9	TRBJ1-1	CASSYARGRGAFF
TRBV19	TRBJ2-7	CASKGRQGGSYEQYF
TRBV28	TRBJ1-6	CASKTGSRSPLHF
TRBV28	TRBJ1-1	CASSHNYIGSGTEAFF
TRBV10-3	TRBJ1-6	CAISEGTGGSPLHF
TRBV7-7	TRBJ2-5	CASSQGASRQETQYF
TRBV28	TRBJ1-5	CASRPRGGDGQPQHF
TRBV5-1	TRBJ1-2	CASSPPGQAYGYTF
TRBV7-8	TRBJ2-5	CASSPRAGRSETQYF
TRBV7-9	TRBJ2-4	CASSHTLLRDTHKDIQYF
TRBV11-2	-	CASSRREYEQYF
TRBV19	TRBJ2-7	CASSIEYGSAYEQYF
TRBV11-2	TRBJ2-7	CASSLAGTSDYEQYF
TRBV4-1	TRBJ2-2	CASSGGTSGPTGELFF